The rows below give T cell receptor beta chains drawn from one sample of a study of blood T cell repertoires in COVID-19. Some clones are missing from TCRdb's copy, which holds only in-frame ones; the method was immunoSEQ multiplex PCR. The sample contains about 210,000 clones, 88% of which appear only once. Specimen: peripheral blood. The receptor set was obtained from an older man with acute or convalescent COVID-19. The CDR3 runs from the conserved cysteine through the conserved F or W. Fields, in order: D gene, J gene, clone size, V gene, CDR3 DNA, CDR3 protein. The D gene is left open where the match is weak. Some rows have no size entry. The others give once, few or many, or a class for an expanded clone.

NA TRBJ2-1 NA TRBV7-9 TGTGCCAGCAGCACTGGACAGTTTTCATCTGAGCAGTTCTTC CASSTGQFSSEQFF
NA TRBJ1-1 NA TRBV19 TGTGCCAGTAGTGCGTGGACAGTGAACACTGAAGCTTTCTTT CASSAWTVNTEAFF
NA TRBJ2-1 NA TRBV20-1 TGCAGTGCTAGAGGGCAGGTTGAGCAGTTCTTC CSARGQVEQFF
TRBD1 TRBJ1-1 NA TRBV12-5 TGTGCTAGTGGCCCGGGACAGGGGAGAGACACTGAAGCTTTCTTT CASGPGQGRDTEAFF
NA TRBJ2-2 NA TRBV29-1 TGCAGCGTTGAAGGGAGGGACAACACCGGGGAGCTGTTTTTT CSVEGRDNTGELFF
NA TRBJ2-7 NA TRBV6-5 TGTGCCAGCAAGACGGACGGGACCTACGAGCAGTACTTC CASKTDGTYEQYF
NA TRBJ2-3 NA TRBV14 TGTGCCAGCAGCCAATGGGAGATCTCTAGCACAGATACGCAGTATTTT CASSQWEISSTDTQYF
TRBD1 TRBJ2-7 NA TRBV7-3 TGTGCCAGCAGCCTCGGGACAGAGACCCACGAGCAGTACTTC CASSLGTETHEQYF
NA TRBJ1-2 NA TRBV7-6 TGTGCCAGCAGCTTAGTTCCGTTGGGCAGGGACTATGGCTACACCTTC CASSLVPLGRDYGYTF
TRBD2 TRBJ2-5 NA TRBV6-2/TRBV6-3 TGTGCCAGCAGTTACGCCCCCGGGACTAGATTCCGAGAGACCCAGTACTTC CASSYAPGTRFRETQYF
NA TRBJ1-2 NA TRBV6-5 TGTGCCAGCAGGGAGTCTCGACCGTATGGCTACACCTTC CASRESRPYGYTF
TRBD2 TRBJ2-7 NA TRBV19 TGTGCCAGTAGTATAGGGAGGACTAGCGGGATTCGAGAGCAGTACTTC CASSIGRTSGIREQYF
NA TRBJ2-1 NA TRBV3-1/TRBV3-2 TGTGCCAGCAGCCTCGACAGATACAATGAGCAGTTCTTC CASSLDRYNEQFF
NA TRBJ2-1 NA TRBV9 TGTGCCAGCAGCGTAGGAGGGCCAGTTGCCTACAATGAGCAGTTCTTC CASSVGGPVAYNEQFF
TRBD1 TRBJ1-2 NA TRBV6-6 TGTGCCAGCAGTCGACAGGGGGCGCGTAACTATGGCTACACCTTC CASSRQGARNYGYTF
NA TRBJ2-1 NA TRBV24-1 TGTGCCACCAGTGATCCAAACAATGAGCAGTTCTTC CATSDPNNEQFF
NA TRBJ1-3 NA TRBV28 TGTGCCAGCAGCAATACAGGGAGCGGAAACACCATATATTTT CASSNTGSGNTIYF
TRBD1 TRBJ1-4 NA TRBV24-1 TGTGCCACCAGTGATTACGGACAGGGGGATGAAAAACTGTTTTTT CATSDYGQGDEKLFF
NA TRBJ1-4 NA TRBV14 TGTGCCAGCAGAAGCGGGGGGGTCGGTGAAAAACTGTTTTTT CASRSGGVGEKLFF
TRBD2 TRBJ2-2 NA TRBV3-1/TRBV3-2 TGTGCCAGCAAAGTTAGCGGGAGGGCCGTTACCGGGGAGCTGTTTTTT CASKVSGRAVTGELFF
TRBD1 TRBJ1-1 NA TRBV28 TGTGCCAGCAAACTAACAGGGGGCCCAGAAGCTTTCTTT CASKLTGGPEAFF
TRBD2 TRBJ2-1 NA TRBV10-3 TGTGCCATCACGGGGGCGGGAGGAAGGGAGCAGTTCTTC CAITGAGGREQFF
NA TRBJ1-5 NA TRBV6-1 TGTGCCAGCAGTGAAAAGGGGGTGAGCAATCAGCCCCAGCATTTT CASSEKGVSNQPQHF
NA TRBJ2-3 NA TRBV7-3 TGTGCCAGCAGCTTAACGTACGCGACAGATACGCAGTATTTT CASSLTYATDTQYF
NA TRBJ2-2 NA TRBV5-1 TGCGCCAGCAGCTTGGCCCCCGTCGGGAGCACCGGGGAGCTGTTTTTT CASSLAPVGSTGELFF
NA TRBJ2-2 NA TRBV9 TGTGCCAGCAGCGTAGTTTGGGCCACGAACACCGGGGAGCTGTTTTTT CASSVVWATNTGELFF
TRBD2 TRBJ2-1 NA TRBV6-5 TGTGCCAGCAGCTATAGCGGGTCCGGGAGCAATGAGCAGTTCTTC CASSYSGSGSNEQFF
TRBD1 TRBJ2-1 NA TRBV24-1 TGTGCCACCAGTGATCCGGGACAGGGGGTCCACAATGAGCAGTTCTTC CATSDPGQGVHNEQFF
NA TRBJ1-1 NA TRBV27 TGTGCCAGCAGTTTCCGGAGGAACACTGAAGCTTTCTTT CASSFRRNTEAFF
TRBD1 TRBJ1-2 NA TRBV28 TGTGCCAGCAGCCTCCCCAGGGGGTCTGGCTACACCTTC CASSLPRGSGYTF
TRBD1 TRBJ2-7 NA TRBV19 TGTGCCAGTAGTATTCAGACAGGGGGTTACGAGCAGTACTTC CASSIQTGGYEQYF
TRBD1 TRBJ2-2 NA TRBV27 TGTGCCAGCAGCCTTCGGACAGGGTGGGGCACCGGGGAGCTGTTTTTT CASSLRTGWGTGELFF
TRBD2 TRBJ2-7 once TRBV7-3 TGTGCCAGCAGCTTCCAAGCGGGAGGGAATTACGAGCAGTACTTC CASSFQAGGNYEQYF
TRBD1 TRBJ2-7 NA TRBV13 TGTGCCAGCAGCTGGGACAGGCACGAGCAGTACTTC CASSWDRHEQYF
NA TRBJ2-2 NA TRBV27 TGTGCCAGCAGTTCTGGGCCCGCGAACACCGGGGAGCTGTTTTTT CASSSGPANTGELFF
TRBD1 TRBJ2-7 NA TRBV11-2 TGTGCCAGCAGCTTAACAGGGGGCGGAGGCGAGCAGTACTTC CASSLTGGGGEQYF
NA TRBJ2-3 NA TRBV7-6 TGTGCCAGCAGCCACCAAACTAGGGTTTTTCAAGATACGCAGTATTTT CASSHQTRVFQDTQYF
TRBD1 TRBJ1-3 NA TRBV6-6 TGTGCCAGCAGAACAGGGGGGACCTCTGGAAACACCATATATTTT CASRTGGTSGNTIYF
NA TRBJ1-6 NA TRBV2 TGTGCCGGTAGACGGACAGCACTTAATTCACCCCTCCACTTT CAGRRTALNSPLHF
NA TRBJ1-1 NA TRBV19 TGTGCCAGTAGCCTCAGGGTGGCGGACACTGAAGCTTTCTTT CASSLRVADTEAFF
NA TRBJ1-1 once TRBV5-6 TGTGCCAGCAGTTCAGAACAGACGAACACTGAAGCTTTCTTT CASSSEQTNTEAFF
NA TRBJ2-1 NA TRBV11-3 TGTGCCAGCAGCCCCGGAGGCAGAGAGCAGTTCTTC CASSPGGREQFF
NA TRBJ1-6 NA TRBV27 TGTGCCAGCAGTTGGGAGGGGGATAATTCACCCCTCCACTTT CASSWEGDNSPLHF
NA TRBJ2-6 NA TRBV28 TGTGCCAGCACGGAGGCCCAGCAAGGGGCCAACGTCCTGACTTTC CASTEAQQGANVLTF
TRBD1 TRBJ1-2 NA TRBV10-3 TGTGCCATTAACCCGACAGGGAACTTTATGGGCTACACCTTC CAINPTGNFMGYTF
NA TRBJ2-3 NA TRBV7-9 TGTGCCAGCAGCTTAGGCGGAGTAGCCTCAGATACGCAGTATTTT CASSLGGVASDTQYF
TRBD2 TRBJ2-5 NA TRBV5-6 TGTGCCAGCAGCTTGGTTTTTCGGCTAGCGGGAGGAGATAGGGAGACCCAGTACTTC CASSLVFRLAGGDRETQYF
NA TRBJ2-7 NA TRBV5-6 TGTGCCAGCAGCTTGTACAGTCACACCCCAAGCCAGTACTTC CASSLYSHTPSQYF
TRBD1 TRBJ1-4 NA TRBV6-6 TGTGCCAGCAGTTCGGGACAGTCAAATGAAAAACTGTTTTTT CASSSGQSNEKLFF
TRBD1 TRBJ1-5 NA TRBV24-1 TGTGCCACCAGTGAGGCGGGACAGGGTGATCAGCCCCAGCATTTT CATSEAGQGDQPQHF
NA TRBJ1-5 NA TRBV2 TGTGCCAGCAGCGCTACAAACGGCGCGGCGCCCCAGCATTTT CASSATNGAAPQHF
NA TRBJ2-2 NA TRBV19 TGTGCCAGTATGACTACTTCGAACACCGGGGAGCTGTTTTTT CASMTTSNTGELFF
TRBD1 TRBJ1-6 NA TRBV27 TGTGCCAGCAGTTTGACAGGGCGCCTGATCAATTCACCCCTCCACTTT CASSLTGRLINSPLHF
TRBD2 TRBJ2-7 NA TRBV9 TGTGCCAGCAGCGTTGGACTAGCGGCAAACTACGAGCAGTACTTC CASSVGLAANYEQYF
NA TRBJ1-1 NA TRBV7-9 TGTGCCAGCAGCTCAGGGGCGGGTAGGACTGAAGCTTTCTTT CASSSGAGRTEAFF
TRBD1 TRBJ1-2 few TRBV3-1/TRBV3-2 TGTGCCAGCAGCCCCCGGGACAGGGGCTATGGCTACACCTTC CASSPRDRGYGYTF
NA TRBJ1-1 NA TRBV5-5 TGTGCCAGCAGGCTTACAGGAAAGGAGGCTTTCTTT CASRLTGKEAFF